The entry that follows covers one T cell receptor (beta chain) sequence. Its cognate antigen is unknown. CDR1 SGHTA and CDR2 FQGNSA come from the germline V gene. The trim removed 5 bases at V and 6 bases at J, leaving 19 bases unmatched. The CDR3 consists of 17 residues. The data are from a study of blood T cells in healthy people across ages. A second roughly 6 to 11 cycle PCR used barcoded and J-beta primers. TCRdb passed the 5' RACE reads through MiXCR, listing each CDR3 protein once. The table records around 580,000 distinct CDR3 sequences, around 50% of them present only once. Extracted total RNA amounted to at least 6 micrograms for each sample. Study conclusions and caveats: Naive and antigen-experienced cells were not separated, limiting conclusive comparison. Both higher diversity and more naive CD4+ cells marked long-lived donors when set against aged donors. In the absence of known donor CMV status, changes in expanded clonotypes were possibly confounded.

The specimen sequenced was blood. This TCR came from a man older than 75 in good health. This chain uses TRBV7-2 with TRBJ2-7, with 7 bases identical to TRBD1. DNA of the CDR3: TGTGCCAGCAGCATAGTATCGGGGACAGCCCCAAGGGGCGAGCAGTACTTC. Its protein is CASSIVSGTAPRGEQYF.